Sequencing of this T cell receptor (beta chain) was carried out in a study of T cells in Graves' hyperthyroidism and ophthalmopathy. The CDR3 has 16 residues. Trimming left V 0 bases short and J 7 bases short, with 18 bases between. Germline CDR1 reads SGHDN; CDR2 reads FVKESK. Amplification targeted TCR beta CDR3 regions from RNA transcripts. First-round RT-PCR targeting the TCR CDR3 was performed with the HTBI primer set. TCRdb itself ran the multiplex PCR reads through MiXCR, one entry per CDR3 protein. The sample comprises hundreds of thousands of distinct CDR3 sequences, more than 30% of which are singletons, and 7% to 10% rests with the top ten.

The V call is TRBV14, the J call TRBJ2-5; the D is unclear. This TCR came from a man younger than 35 with Graves' hyperthyroidism. The specimen sequenced was blood. The chain's CDR3 is CASSQDRLGLEWTQYF. For the CDR3, the DNA is TGTGCCAGCAGCCAAGATCGTTTGGGTCTGGAATGGACCCAGTACTTC.